What follows are 5 T cell receptor beta chains derived from one specimen sequenced in a study of response to subunit inactivated influenza vaccine (dated by TCRdb to 2016 to 2019). Libraries were prepared through RT-PCR. For sequencing, an Illumina HiSeq 2500 was employed. The raw public data were reprocessed by TCRdb itself: fastp quality trimming at Q25, MiXCR clonotype calling, in-frame beta chains only. Identical CDR3 protein sequences are pooled into one entry, listed with their most common genes and DNA. This sample is represented by more than 700,000 distinct CDR3 sequences; around 20% of them were singletons. The ten biggest clones cover about 9.4% of the sample. The specimen comprised PBMCs from blood, sampled about 5 days after vaccination. The receptors derive from a man in his forties or fifties who received an inactivated influenza vaccine. Donor details come from another sample of the same person, matched by shared clones.

The chain is built from TRBV28 and TRBJ2-7; 13 nucleotides align to TRBD2. CDR3 size: 15 residues. CDR1 MDHEN and CDR2 SYDVKM come from the germline V gene. J gave up 1 base and V 7 bases, and 4 bases lay outside the gene matches. CDR3 loop: CASNRLAGGSYEQYF. CDR3 sequence (DNA): TGTGCCAGCAATCGACTAGCGGGAGGTTCCTACGAGCAGTACTTC.

This clonotype appeared a few times. The chain employs TRBV24-1 and TRBJ2-2, with 7 bases that match TRBD1. The V segment lost 4 bases and the J segment 3 bases; nucleotides outside the gene matches: 10. The germline V gene has CDR1 KGHDR and CDR2 SFDVKD. This CDR3 is 17 amino acids long. CDR3 sequence reads: CATSEVGRGLDTGELFF. CDR3 sequence (DNA): TGTGCCACCAGTGAAGTAGGCAGGGGGTTGGACACCGGGGAGCTGTTTTTT.

This clonotype came up a few times. The gene calls are TRBV28 and TRBJ2-1; D not certain. Trimming pared 6 bases from V and 3 bases from J, leaving 18 bases between. This CDR3 contains 16 residues. From germline, CDR1 is MDHEN and CDR2 SYDVKM. CDR3 in amino acids: CASSTAQASFYNEQFF. The CDR3 DNA is TGTGCCAGCAGCACCGCCCAGGCATCCTTCTACAATGAGCAGTTCTTC.

The chain carries TRBV6-6 and TRBJ2-1; possibly TRBD2 for D (5 bases). Germline CDR1 MNHNY, CDR2 SVGAGI (reference sequence). The V end lost 2 bases, the J end lost 9 bases, and 5 bases lay between the germline ends. The CDR3 spans 11 residues. The CDR3 sequence: CASSYGSEQFF. Written as DNA, the CDR3 is TGTGCCAGCAGTTACGGGAGTGAGCAGTTCTTC.

This chain uses TRBV10-3 with TRBJ2-2, with TRBD1 matching over 7 bases. V shed 0 bases and J 0 bases; nucleotides not matched to a gene: 4. Per the germline V gene, CDR1 is ENHRY and CDR2 is SYGVKD. CDR3 length: 17 residues. CDR3 region: CAISESQGQTNTGELFF. Here the CDR3 DNA reads TGTGCCATCAGTGAGTCACAGGGACAGACGAACACCGGGGAGCTGTTTTTT.